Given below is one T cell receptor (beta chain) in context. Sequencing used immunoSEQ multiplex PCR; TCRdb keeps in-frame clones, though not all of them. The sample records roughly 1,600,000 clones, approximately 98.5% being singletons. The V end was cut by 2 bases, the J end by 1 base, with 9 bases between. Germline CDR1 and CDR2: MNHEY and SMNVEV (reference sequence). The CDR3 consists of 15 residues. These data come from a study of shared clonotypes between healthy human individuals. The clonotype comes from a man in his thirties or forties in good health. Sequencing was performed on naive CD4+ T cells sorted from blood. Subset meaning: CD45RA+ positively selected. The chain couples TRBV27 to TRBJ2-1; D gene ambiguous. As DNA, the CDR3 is TGTGCCAGCAGTTTACGGGCGGCTTCCTACAATGAGCAGTTCTTC. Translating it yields CASSLRAASYNEQFF.